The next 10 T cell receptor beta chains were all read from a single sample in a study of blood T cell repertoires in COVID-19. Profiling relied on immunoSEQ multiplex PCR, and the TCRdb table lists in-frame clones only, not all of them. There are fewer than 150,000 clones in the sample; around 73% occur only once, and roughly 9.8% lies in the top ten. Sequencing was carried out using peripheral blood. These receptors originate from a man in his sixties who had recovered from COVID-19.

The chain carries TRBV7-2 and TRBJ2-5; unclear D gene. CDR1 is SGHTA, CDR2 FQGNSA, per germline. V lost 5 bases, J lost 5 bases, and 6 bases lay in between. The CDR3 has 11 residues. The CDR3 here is CASSNAETQYF. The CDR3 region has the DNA TGTGCCAGCAGCAACGCGGAGACCCAGTACTTC. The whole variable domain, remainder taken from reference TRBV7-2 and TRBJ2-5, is GAGVSQSPSNKVTEKGKDVELRCDPISGHTALYWYRQSLGQGLEFLIYFQGNSAPDKSGLPSDRFSAERTGGSVSTLTIQRTQQEDSAVYLCASSNAETQYFGPGTRLLVL.

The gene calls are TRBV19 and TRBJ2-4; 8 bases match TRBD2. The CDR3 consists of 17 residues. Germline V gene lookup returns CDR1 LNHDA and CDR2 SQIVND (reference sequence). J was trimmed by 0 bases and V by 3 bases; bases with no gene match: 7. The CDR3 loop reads CASSISGRVIAKNIQYF. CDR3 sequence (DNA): TGTGCCAGTAGTATCTCCGGGAGGGTGATAGCCAAAAACATTCAGTACTTC. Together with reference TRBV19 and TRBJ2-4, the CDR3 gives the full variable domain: DGGITQSPKYLFRKEGQNVTLSCEQNLNHDAMYWYRQDPGQGLRLIYYSQIVNDFQKGDIAEGYSVSREKKESFPLTVTSAQKNPTAFYLCASSISGRVIAKNIQYFGAGTRLSVL.

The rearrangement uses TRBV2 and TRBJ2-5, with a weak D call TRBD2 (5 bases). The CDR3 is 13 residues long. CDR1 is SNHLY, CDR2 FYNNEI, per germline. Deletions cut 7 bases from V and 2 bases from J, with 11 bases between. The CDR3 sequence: CASNAREQETQYF. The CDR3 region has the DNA TGTGCCAGCAACGCACGGGAACAAGAGACCCAGTACTTC. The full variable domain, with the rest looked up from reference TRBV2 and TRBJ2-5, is EPEVTQTPSHQVTQMGQEVILRCVPISNHLYFYWYRQILGQKVEFLVSFYNNEISEKSEIFDDQFSVERPDGSNFTLKIRSTKLEDSAMYFCASNAREQETQYFGPGTRLLVL.

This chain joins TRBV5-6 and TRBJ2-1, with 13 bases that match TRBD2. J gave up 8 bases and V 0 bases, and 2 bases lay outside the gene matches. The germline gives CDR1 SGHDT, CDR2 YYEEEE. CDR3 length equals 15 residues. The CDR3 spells CASSLVLAGGDEQFF. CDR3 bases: TGTGCCAGCAGCTTGGTACTAGCGGGAGGGGATGAGCAGTTCTTC.

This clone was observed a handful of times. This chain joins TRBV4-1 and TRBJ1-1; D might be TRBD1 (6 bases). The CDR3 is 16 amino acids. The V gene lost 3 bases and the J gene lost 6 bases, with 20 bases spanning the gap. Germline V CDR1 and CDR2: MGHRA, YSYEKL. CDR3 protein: CASSQEQGPRSAEAFF. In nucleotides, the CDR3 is TGCGCCAGCAGCCAGGAACAGGGCCCCCGTTCAGCTGAAGCTTTCTTT.

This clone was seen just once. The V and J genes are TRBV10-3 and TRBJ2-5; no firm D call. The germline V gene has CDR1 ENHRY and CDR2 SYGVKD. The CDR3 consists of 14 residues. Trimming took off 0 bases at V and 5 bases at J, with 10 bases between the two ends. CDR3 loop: CAISESTAGETQYF. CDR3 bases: TGTGCCATCAGTGAGTCGACGGCCGGGGAGACCCAGTACTTC.

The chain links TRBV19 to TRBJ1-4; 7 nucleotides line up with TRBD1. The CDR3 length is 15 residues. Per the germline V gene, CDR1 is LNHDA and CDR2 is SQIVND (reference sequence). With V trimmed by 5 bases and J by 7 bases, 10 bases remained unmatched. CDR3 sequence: CASSPDREVVEKLFF. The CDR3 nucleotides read TGTGCCAGTAGTCCTGACAGGGAGGTGGTTGAAAAACTGTTTTTT.

CDR3 sequence: CASSLSRGGFSYEQYF. The CDR3 region has the DNA TGTGCCAGCAGTTTATCCAGGGGCGGTTTCTCCTACGAGCAGTACTTC. This chain connects TRBV28 to TRBJ2-7; possible D gene TRBD1, 6 bases. CDR1 MDHEN and CDR2 SYDVKM come from the germline V gene. V dropped 1 base and J dropped 0 bases, with 13 bases sitting between them. This CDR3 has 16 residues. The full variable domain, its missing parts supplied by reference TRBV28 and TRBJ2-7, is DVKVTQSSRYLVKRTGEKVFLECVQDMDHENMFWYRQDPGLGLRLIYFSYDVKMKEKGDIPEGYSVSREKKERFSLILESASTNQTSMYLCASSLSRGGFSYEQYFGPGTRLTVT.

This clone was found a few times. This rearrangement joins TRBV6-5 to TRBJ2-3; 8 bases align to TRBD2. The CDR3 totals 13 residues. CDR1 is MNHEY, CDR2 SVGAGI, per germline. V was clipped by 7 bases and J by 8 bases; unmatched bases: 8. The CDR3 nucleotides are TGTGCCAGCATTAGCGGGGCCCCAGGTACGCAGTATTTT. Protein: CASISGAPGTQYF.

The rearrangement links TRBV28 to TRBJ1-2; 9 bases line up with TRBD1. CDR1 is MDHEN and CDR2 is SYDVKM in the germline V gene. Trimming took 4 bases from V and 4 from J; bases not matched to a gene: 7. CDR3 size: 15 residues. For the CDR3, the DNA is TGTGCCAGCAGTTCGATACAGGGACAGGGCTATGGCTACACCTTC. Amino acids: CASSSIQGQGYGYTF.